This T cell receptor beta chain was profiled in a study of blood T cells in healthy people across ages (dated by TCRdb to about 2015). Regarding the research as a whole: In model experiments, template switching captured roughly one uniquely barcoded TCR beta cDNA molecule for every two T cells. To track age-related changes in TCR beta repertoire diversity, the study relied on deep sequencing normalized with unique cDNA molecular identifiers. The donors were split into four age groups: young (average roughly 15 years), middle-aged (about 40), aged (62) and long-lived (over 75). Donors of different ages were randomly distributed across sequencing lanes to avoid experimental bias. Using the same blood draw, the study looked at two additional independent replicas of 1 million unique cDNA reads for two donors, one aged 18 to 29 and the other aged 80 or older. Overall study results and their limits: A strong correlation was found between observed TCR beta diversity and the percentage of naive T cells measured by flow cytometry. As age increased, observed TCR beta diversity per million T cells dropped in a roughly linear way, and a significant reduction was already evident by age 40. Donor CMV infection status was unknown, potentially confounding age-related changes in expanded clonotypes. Estimates of total diversity from one million sequenced T cells were regarded as lower bounds and underestimates. Compared with the aged group, the long-lived group had more naive CD4+ T cells, fewer expanded clones and increased TCR diversity, a pattern suggesting age selection. Bulk unsorted PBMC profiling prevented conclusive comparison of naive and antigen-experienced compartments.

Library prep was done by 5' RACE. Sequencing was carried out with an Illumina HiSeq 2500. A second PCR of 7 to 11 cycles was performed with a sample-barcoded 5' primer and a J-beta primer mix. Each TCR beta cDNA molecule received a unique molecular identifier from a template-switch 5' adaptor carrying 12 random nucleotides. Each sample yielded at least 2.5 million CDR3-containing paired-end reads. All of the RNA was converted into first-strand cDNA using the Mint cDNA synthesis kit, with a TRBC-specific oligonucleotide serving as the primer. Following uracil-DNA glycosylase treatment, a first 18-cycle PCR with universal primers M1SS and BC2_uni_R was performed on all cDNA. Regarding the original processing steps: Normalization of each sample was performed by random selection of 1 million high-quality reads, each carrying a distinct molecular identifier. Instead of being binned into consensus sequences, reads that shared molecular identifiers were thrown out. MiTCR, run with a Q25 quality threshold and the strictest error-elimination algorithm, handled CDR3 identification, clonotype clustering and error correction. A nonparametric unseen species model with Euler transformation was used to estimate a lower bound on total TCR beta diversity. TCRdb cleaned the public reads at Q25 with fastp, built clones with MiXCR and kept in-frame beta chains. Each entry is one CDR3 protein sequence, shown with its most common DNA and genes. The V and J calls were determined by TCRdb, not by the authors. A total of about a million distinct CDR3 sequences appear in this sample, about 53% of them only once. The ten most abundant clones make up about 20% of the sample.

CDR1 is given as DFQATT and CDR2 as SNEGSKA, both from the germline V gene (reference sequence). Taken from cysteine to phenylalanine, the CDR3 has 13 residues. Left in the record is the CDR3 DNA by itself, 39 bases read in frame from the first base. The junction shows trimming of 6 bases on V and 3 bases on J, plus 12 bases between the germline ends. In regard to this clonotype: There is no known antigen for this receptor. No much larger clonotype is one base removed from it; base qualities were not supplied.

Systemically healthy Caucasian individuals from Russia, 35 to 40 in total and aged roughly 6 to 95 years, were included as donors. Approximately 9.3 milliliters of peripheral blood were collected from each donor into EDTA-treated Vacutainer tubes. Ficoll-Paque density-gradient centrifugation was used to isolate PBMCs, with at least 7 million per sample. Total RNA, at least 6 micrograms per sample, was extracted from PBMCs with Trizol reagent. Naive CD45RAhigh/CD27high T cell percentages were measured by flow cytometry on a PBMC aliquot from every donor. The source is a woman aged 60-75 years in good health. Material for sequencing was blood. The V gene is TRBV20-1 and the J gene is TRBJ2-1; TRBD2 is a weak D gene call, 5 bases matching. The nucleotide sequence reads TGCAGTGCCAACGGGATGGTCTACAATGAGCAGTTCTTC. It translates to CSANGMVYNEQFF.